These 15 T cell receptor beta chains originate from one sample sequenced in a study of Ad26.COV2.S vaccination and SARS-CoV-2 variants. Some clones are missing from TCRdb's copy, which holds only in-frame ones; the method was immunoSEQ multiplex PCR. This sample yields approximately 450,000 clones, of which approximately 90% are seen a single time; about 12% belongs to the top ten. Treatment here: 15 to 20 received Ad26.COV2.S at low or high dose, single or two shots; about 5 received placebo; per-sample allocation not given. Following the first vaccine or placebo injection, samples were taken on day 63. The source was peripheral blood, collected in a trial of Ad26.COV2.S vaccine versus placebo. These receptors came from a person between 18 and 65 years old who received the Ad26.COV2.S COVID-19 vaccine or a placebo.

The genes are TRBV9 and TRBJ2-1, with 12 bases identical to TRBD2. The CDR3 contains 16 residues. Trimming took 4 bases from V and 4 from J; bases not matched to a gene: 6. Germline CDR1 and CDR2: SGDLS and YYNGEE. CDR3 DNA: TGTGCCAGCAGCACAACTAGCGGGAGGCTTTACAATGAGCAGTTCTTC. Its translation: CASSTTSGRLYNEQFF.

The CDR3 spells CASSERASGSLGDEQYF. In nucleotides, the CDR3 is TGTGCCAGCAGTGAAAGGGCTAGCGGGAGTCTCGGGGACGAGCAGTACTTC. This chain connects TRBV2 to TRBJ2-7; 10 bases match TRBD2. The CDR3 spans 17 residues. J lost 5 bases, V lost 2 bases, and 12 bases had no gene match. From germline, CDR1 is SNHLY and CDR2 FYNNEI.

The rearrangement uses TRBV7-8 and TRBJ2-1; 7 bases match TRBD2. CDR3 length: 17 residues. Trimming cost V 5 bases and J 0 bases; bases outside gene matches: 10. Per the germline V gene, CDR1 is SGHVS and CDR2 is FQNEAQ. The CDR3 coding sequence is TGTGCCAGCAGCCGATTGGGGGGGGGACGCTCCTACAATGAGCAGTTCTTC. It is translated as CASSRLGGGRSYNEQFF.

J is TRBJ2-3 and V is TRBV2; D is unresolved. The V gene lost 7 bases and the J gene lost 0 bases, with 5 bases spanning the gap. This CDR3 contains 12 residues. CDR1 and CDR2 from the germline V gene are SNHLY and FYNNEI. The CDR3 nucleotides read TGTGCCAGCAACCCTAGCACAGATACGCAGTATTTT. Translating it yields CASNPSTDTQYF.

This rearrangement joins TRBV19 to TRBJ1-1; 7 nucleotides agree with TRBD1. The CDR3 is made up of 17 amino acids. Germline trimming cut 7 bases from V and 0 bases from J; bases unmatched to any gene: 14. CDR1 and CDR2 (germline): LNHDA, SQIVND (reference sequence). As DNA, the CDR3 is TGTGCCAGTAACTCCGGGACAGAATACCAGATGAACACTGAAGCTTTCTTT. Residues: CASNSGTEYQMNTEAFF.

The J gene is TRBJ1-1, the V gene TRBV10-3; 8 bases align to TRBD1. The CDR3 runs 15 residues. Germline values: CDR1 ENHRY, CDR2 SYGVKD. J was trimmed by 3 bases and V by 5 bases; bases with no gene match: 8. The chain's CDR3 is CAISITTGVDTEAFF. CDR3 DNA: TGTGCCATCAGTATAACGACAGGGGTGGACACTGAAGCTTTCTTT.

This clone was seen a single time. The chain links TRBV5-1 to TRBJ2-2, with D uncertain. The germline V gene encodes CDR1 SGHRS and CDR2 YFSETQ. CDR3 length: 15 amino acids. Trimming left V 8 bases short and J 0 bases short, with 14 bases between. The CDR3 loop is CASGTGDANTGELFF. The CDR3 DNA sequence: TGCGCCAGTGGCACGGGTGACGCGAACACCGGGGAGCTGTTTTTT.

This rearrangement joins TRBV4-3 to TRBJ2-2; a weak D match, TRBD2 (5 bases). CDR3 size: 17 residues. CDR1 and CDR2 from the germline V gene are LGHNA and YSLEER. V dropped 0 bases and J dropped 0 bases, with 11 bases sitting between them. The CDR3, as DNA: TGCGCCAGCAGCCAAGACCGCAGCGGACCGAACACCGGGGAGCTGTTTTTT. Translating it yields CASSQDRSGPNTGELFF.

V gene TRBV30 combines with J gene TRBJ2-1; no definite D call. The CDR3 contains 13 residues. Deletions cut 5 bases from V and 4 bases from J, with 12 bases between. Germline CDR1 reads GTSNPN; CDR2 reads SVGIG (reference sequence). This CDR3 is CAWSLGPYNEQFF. CDR3 nucleotide sequence: TGTGCCTGGTCTCTCGGCCCTTACAATGAGCAGTTCTTC.

J is TRBJ1-2 and V is TRBV7-9; D is perhaps TRBD1 (5 bases). CDR1 and CDR2 (germline): SEHNR, FQNEAQ (reference sequence). The CDR3 covers 15 residues. The V gene lost 5 bases and the J gene lost 3 bases, with 16 bases spanning the gap. The CDR3 DNA is TGTGCCAGCAGCCTGGGACCAGGACGCGACTATGGCTACACCTTC. Amino acid sequence: CASSLGPGRDYGYTF.

The V call is TRBV7-2, the J call TRBJ2-5, with D possibly being TRBD1 (6 bases). The CDR3 loop spans 13 amino acids. With 6 bases removed from V and 5 bases from J, the gap between germline ends came to 13 bases. From germline, CDR1 is SGHTA and CDR2 FQGNSA. This CDR3 is CASSAQGFETQYF. Written as DNA, the CDR3 is TGTGCCAGCAGTGCACAGGGTTTCGAGACCCAGTACTTC.

The J gene is TRBJ2-5, the V gene TRBV5-1, with TRBD2 identical over 9 bases. V shed 0 bases, J shed 3 bases, and the junction held 6 bases outside the gene matches. The CDR3 covers 16 residues. From germline, CDR1 is SGHRS and CDR2 YFSETQ. The CDR3 DNA reads as TGCGCCAGCAGCTTGGGAGCTAGCGGGACGGAAGAGACCCAGTACTTC. Translating gives CASSLGASGTEETQYF.

This clone was recorded a few times. The rearrangement uses TRBV2 and TRBJ2-5; D call uncertain. The CDR3 contains 13 residues. Germline V gives CDR1 SNHLY, CDR2 FYNNEI. The ends were cut back, 5 bases at V and 4 bases at J, with 11 bases in the middle. CDR3 residues: CASSPTRTETQYF. The CDR3 nucleotides are TGTGCCAGCAGTCCGACCCGTACAGAGACCCAGTACTTC.

The chain couples TRBV2 to TRBJ1-5; 8 bases match TRBD1. This CDR3 comprises 16 residues. The J segment lost 3 bases and the V segment lost 7 bases, leaving 11 bases of the junction unmatched. Germline assignment: CDR1 SNHLY and CDR2 FYNNEI. CDR3 protein: CASTNLQTGANQPQHF. In DNA form, the CDR3 reads TGTGCCAGCACCAATTTGCAGACAGGGGCCAATCAGCCCCAGCATTTT. Based on the CDR3 plus reference TRBV2 and TRBJ1-5, the full variable domain is EPEVTQTPSHQVTQMGQEVILRCVPISNHLYFYWYRQILGQKVEFLVSFYNNEISEKSEIFDDQFSVERPDGSNFTLKIRSTKLEDSAMYFCASTNLQTGANQPQHFGDGTRLSIL.

The V call is TRBV19, the J call TRBJ2-5; D is unclear. V shed 0 bases and J shed 1 base, with 6 bases lying between them. The germline V gene has CDR1 LNHDA and CDR2 SQIVND (reference sequence). This CDR3 region has 14 residues. The CDR3 sequence is CASSIDSSQETQYF. The DNA of the CDR3 is TGTGCCAGTAGTATAGATTCTAGCCAAGAGACCCAGTACTTC. The full variable domain, completed using reference TRBV19 and TRBJ2-5, is DGGITQSPKYLFRKEGQNVTLSCEQNLNHDAMYWYRQDPGQGLRLIYYSQIVNDFQKGDIAEGYSVSREKKESFPLTVTSAQKNPTAFYLCASSIDSSQETQYFGPGTRLLVL.